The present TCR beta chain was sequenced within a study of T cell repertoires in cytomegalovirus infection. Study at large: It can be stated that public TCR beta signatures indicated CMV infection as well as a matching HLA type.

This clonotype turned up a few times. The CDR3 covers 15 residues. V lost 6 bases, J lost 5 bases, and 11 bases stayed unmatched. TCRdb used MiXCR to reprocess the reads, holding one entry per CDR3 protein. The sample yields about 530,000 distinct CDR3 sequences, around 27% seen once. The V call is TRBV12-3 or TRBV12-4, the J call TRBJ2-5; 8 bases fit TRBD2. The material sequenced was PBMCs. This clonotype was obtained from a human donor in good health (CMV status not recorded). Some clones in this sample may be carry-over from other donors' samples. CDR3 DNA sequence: TGTGCCAGCAGCCAAATAACTAGCGGAGCGGAGACCCAGTACTTC. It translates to CASSQITSGAETQYF.